A selection of T cell receptor beta chains follows, all from one sample in a study of shared T cell receptors in the human thymus. The repertoire was sequenced with immunoSEQ multiplex PCR; TCRdb's copy has only in-frame clones and lacks some. The sample comprises about 660,000 clones, 88% of which are singletons, and around 0.01% rests with the top ten. The same sample was also studied in work on human thymus T cells.

Sequencing was carried out using thymocytes. The receptors shown here come from a boy in the first two years of life with a congenital heart defect. The CDR3 runs from the conserved cysteine through the conserved F or W. D genes are given only for firm matches. Part of the rows lack a size; the others show once, few, many or a class for expanded clones.

V,J,size,D,DNA,CDR3
TRBV14,TRBJ2-1,NA,NA,TGTGCCAGCAGCCCTACGGGGAATGAGCAGTTCTTC,CASSPTGNEQFF
TRBV11-2,TRBJ2-7,once,TRBD2,TGTGCCAGCAGCTTAGTCCTCTATCATCCGACTAGCGGGACGGAGCAGTACTTC,CASSLVLYHPTSGTEQYF
TRBV4-2,TRBJ2-7,NA,TRBD2,TGTGCCAGCAGCCAGGTAGAGCGGGAGGCCTACGAGCAGTACTTC,CASSQVEREAYEQYF
TRBV21-1,TRBJ2-7,NA,NA,TGTGCCAGCAGCAAAGTTGGGTGGAGCTCCTACGAGCAGTACTTC,CASSKVGWSSYEQYF
TRBV27,TRBJ2-1,NA,NA,TGTGCCAGCAGCTTTAGGGGGGGCCTAAGCTCCTACAATGAGCAGTTCTTC,CASSFRGGLSSYNEQFF
TRBV7-8,TRBJ2-7,NA,TRBD2,TGTGCCAGCAGCTTATACCACGTAGCGGGACGCGCCTACGAGCAGTACTTC,CASSLYHVAGRAYEQYF
TRBV5-1,TRBJ1-5,NA,NA,TGCGCCAGCAGCTTAGGCCGGCGGGTTGACAATCAGCCCCAGCATTTT,CASSLGRRVDNQPQHF
TRBV7-8,TRBJ1-2,NA,NA,TGTGCCAGCAGCTTCCCTGGGCCGGAGGGACGGGGAGGCTATGGCTACACCTTC,CASSFPGPEGRGGYGYTF
TRBV10-3,TRBJ2-1,NA,NA,TGTGCGGCCCTAGCGCCCATGGGCAATGAGCAGTTCTTC,CAALAPMGNEQFF
TRBV7-2,TRBJ2-7,NA,TRBD2,TGTGCCAGCAGCCGGGAACTAGCGGGACAATACGAGCAGTACTTC,CASSRELAGQYEQYF
TRBV5-1,TRBJ2-1,NA,TRBD2,TGCGCCAGCAGCTCAGGACTAGCGGGGGACTCCTACAATGAGCAGTTCTTC,CASSSGLAGDSYNEQFF
TRBV15,TRBJ2-5,NA,NA,TGTGCCACCAGCAGAGTCGGGGGAGAAGAGACCCAGTACTTC,CATSRVGGEETQYF
TRBV7-8,TRBJ2-1,NA,TRBD2,TGTGCCAGCAGCCCTACCGGGACTAAAGGTTTGCTCAATGAGCAGTTCTTC,CASSPTGTKGLLNEQFF
TRBV27,TRBJ2-1,few,NA,TGTGCCAGCAGTCTCCGGCGGGGGCGGAACCTATACAATGAGCAGTTCTTC,CASSLRRGRNLYNEQFF
TRBV27,TRBJ2-5,NA,NA,TGTGCCAGCAGTTTCTTAGGGGCATGGGAGACCCAGTACTTC,CASSFLGAWETQYF
TRBV5-5,TRBJ1-4,few,NA,TGTGCCAGCAGCTTGGACCCCTCGGGCCCGGAGGGAGAAAAACTGTTTTTT,CASSLDPSGPEGEKLFF
TRBV14,TRBJ2-7,few,TRBD1,TGTGCCAGCAGCCCCGGGACAGCCTACGAGCAGTACTTC,CASSPGTAYEQYF
TRBV20-1,TRBJ2-7,NA,NA,TGCAGTGCTAGCTATTACCCCGAGCAGTACTTC,CSASYYPEQYF
TRBV30,TRBJ1-5,NA,NA,TGTGCCTGGAGTCAAGAACCCCTCTCGGGAGGGCCCCAGCATTTT,CAWSQEPLSGGPQHF
TRBV15,TRBJ1-4,NA,NA,TGTGCCACCAGCATACAGGGAAGTGAAAAACTGTTTTTT,CATSIQGSEKLFF
TRBV6-1,TRBJ1-4,NA,TRBD1,TGTGCCAGCAGTTTACATTACAGGGGCAATGAAAAACTGTTTTTT,CASSLHYRGNEKLFF
TRBV5-1,TRBJ2-2,NA,TRBD2,TGCGCCAGCAGGCGGGAGTGGGACACCGGGGAGCTGTTTTTT,CASRREWDTGELFF
TRBV28,TRBJ2-3,NA,TRBD2,TGTGCCAGCAGTCCGGGAGGGCCGGATACGCAGTATTTT,CASSPGGPDTQYF